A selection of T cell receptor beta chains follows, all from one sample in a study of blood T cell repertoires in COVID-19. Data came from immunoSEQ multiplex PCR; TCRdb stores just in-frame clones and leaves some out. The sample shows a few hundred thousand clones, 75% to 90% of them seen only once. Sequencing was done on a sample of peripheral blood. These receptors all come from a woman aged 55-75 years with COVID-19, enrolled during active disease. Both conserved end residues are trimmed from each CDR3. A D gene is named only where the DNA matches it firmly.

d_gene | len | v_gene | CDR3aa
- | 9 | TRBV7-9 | ASSSTPQAF
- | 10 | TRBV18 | ASSTGSGGYT
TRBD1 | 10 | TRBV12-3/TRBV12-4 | ASGQENTEAF
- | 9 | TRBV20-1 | SAIYQETQY
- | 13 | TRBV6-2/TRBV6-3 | ASSPTSSYNSPLH
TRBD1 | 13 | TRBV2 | ASRRGQEPTYEQY
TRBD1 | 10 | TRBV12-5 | ASGNRGRGYT
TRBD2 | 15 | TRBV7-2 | ASSLGLAGGTSYEQY
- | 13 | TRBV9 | ASSVNRGSGNTIY
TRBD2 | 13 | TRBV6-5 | ASTVLAGAYNEQF
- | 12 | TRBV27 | ASSLGGGDYGYT
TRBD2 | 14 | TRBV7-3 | ASSLQAGGYTDTQY
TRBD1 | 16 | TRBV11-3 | ASSAGQGRHGWDTEAF
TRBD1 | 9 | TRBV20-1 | SASGGIEQY
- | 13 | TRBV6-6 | ASSYSKGVTGELF
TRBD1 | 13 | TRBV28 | ASSVTGDGGDTQY
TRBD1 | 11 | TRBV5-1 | ASSADRDTEAF
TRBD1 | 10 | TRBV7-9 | ASSLTGVGYT
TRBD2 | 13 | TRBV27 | ASSLAGGVYNEQF
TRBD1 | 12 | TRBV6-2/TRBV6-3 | ASSTGTGKHEQY
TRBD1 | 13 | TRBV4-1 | ASSQWTGKDGGYT
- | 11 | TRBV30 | AWSVGGNSGYT
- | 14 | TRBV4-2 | ASSQDLQREVDGYT
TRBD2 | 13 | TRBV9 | ASSVAWGGTDTQY
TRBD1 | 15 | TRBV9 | ASSVPSDRGNTGELF
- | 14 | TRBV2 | ASSETVGGIQDGYT
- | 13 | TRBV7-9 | ASSTTGYPNTEAF
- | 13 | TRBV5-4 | ASSPRDTYQETQY
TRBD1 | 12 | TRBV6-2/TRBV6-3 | ASSYGGQVNIQY
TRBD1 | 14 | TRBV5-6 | ASSGDRGIIGNTIY
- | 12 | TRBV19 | ASKLGTGANVLT
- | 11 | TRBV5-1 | ASSQVPDQPQH
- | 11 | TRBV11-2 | ASKSPPRNEQF
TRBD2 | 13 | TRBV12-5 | ASGLGLAGTDTQY